Each of the 31 T cell receptor beta chains below was sequenced from the same sample in a study of T cell responses to AZD1222 COVID-19 vaccine. Assay: immunoSEQ multiplex PCR; the TCRdb copy retains only in-frame clones and omits some. The data show tens of thousands of clones, with just over 85% seen just once and about 10% held by the top ten. The sequencing used peripheral blood, collected on day 0 of AZD1222 vaccination. The receptors here all came from an adult in good health.

The genes are TRBV6-4 and TRBJ2-1; D is unresolved. CDR3 length: 16 amino acids. The V gene's germline CDR1 is MRHNA and CDR2 SNTAGT. The V and J ends lost 0 bases and 10 bases respectively, with 19 bases between them. For the CDR3, the DNA is TGTGCCAGCAGTGACTCGGCCGGTTGGGCATTAGAAGAGCAGTTCTTC. This gives the protein CASSDSAGWALEEQFF.

J is TRBJ2-3 and V is TRBV25-1; the D is unclear. The CDR3 sequence is 13 residues long. The germline V gene encodes CDR1 MGHDK and CDR2 SYGVNS. V lost 5 bases and J lost 4, with 10 bases in between. CDR3 nucleotides: TGTGCCAGCAGTTCCAGCGAACCAGATACGCAGTATTTT. Residues: CASSSSEPDTQYF.

The rearrangement uses TRBV4-1 and TRBJ2-2, with 12 nucleotides matching TRBD2. The CDR3 totals 17 residues. CDR1 is MGHRA and CDR2 is YSYEKL in the germline V gene. Losses at the gene ends were 0 bases for V and 8 bases for J; bases not matched to a gene: 7. In DNA form, the CDR3 reads TGCGCCAGCAGCCAAGAACGACTAGCGGGAGTAGGAGGGGAGCTGTTTTTT. This gives the protein CASSQERLAGVGGELFF.

The chain has TRBV20-1 and TRBJ2-7, with 7 bases lining up with TRBD2. CDR1 DFQATT and CDR2 SNEGSKA come from the germline V gene (reference sequence). The V segment lost 3 bases and the J segment 6 bases; nucleotides outside the gene matches: 14. The CDR3 spans 15 residues. The CDR3 coding sequence is TGCAGTGCTAGTGTGATGGGATCCGGCGGGGGCGAGCAGTACTTC. Translation gives CSASVMGSGGGEQYF.

The chain employs TRBV30 and TRBJ2-1; no clear D. Trimming stripped 4 bases from V and 15 bases from J, with 13 bases between. This CDR3 is built from 10 residues. The germline CDR1 and CDR2 sequences are GTSNPN and SVGIG (reference sequence). The CDR3 DNA is TGTGCCTGGACTAAGAACGGAATGTTCTTC. Translation gives CAWTKNGMFF.

This chain connects TRBV6-5 to TRBJ2-3, with D maybe TRBD2 (5 bases). The CDR3 length is 14 residues. Germline V gene data show CDR1 as MNHEY and CDR2 as SVGAGI. V gave up 3 bases and J gave up 2 bases, with 9 bases separating them. The CDR3 loop reads CASSYGGSTDTQYF. The CDR3, as DNA: TGTGCCAGCAGTTATGGCGGGTCCACAGATACGCAGTATTTT.

V is TRBV5-1 and J is TRBJ2-2; 15 bases align to TRBD2. This CDR3 is 18 amino acids long. Trimming cost V 4 bases and J 4 bases; bases outside gene matches: 8. Germline CDR1 and CDR2: SGHRS and YFSETQ. The chain's CDR3 is CASSDGTSGGRFTGELFF. The CDR3 DNA reads as TGCGCCAGCAGCGACGGGACTAGCGGGGGGCGGTTCACCGGGGAGCTGTTTTTT. Looking up the rest from reference TRBV5-1 and TRBJ2-2 gives the full variable domain: KAGVTQTPRYLIKTRGQQVTLSCSPISGHRSVSWYQQTPGQGLQFLFEYFSETQRNKGNFPGRFSGRQFSNSRSEMNVSTLELGDSALYLCASSDGTSGGRFTGELFFGEGSRLTVL.

V usage is TRBV28 and J usage is TRBJ2-3; 9 bases are shared with TRBD2. The CDR3 spans 14 residues. Germline values: CDR1 MDHEN, CDR2 SYDVKM. The V gene end was trimmed by 5 bases and the J gene end by 1 base; junction bases not matched to a gene: 1. The CDR3 is CASSRLAGTDTQYF. The CDR3 nucleotides read TGTGCCAGCAGTAGACTAGCGGGCACAGATACGCAGTATTTT.

This rearrangement joins TRBV10-3 to TRBJ2-7, with 7 bases fitting TRBD2. Trimming removed 3 bases from V and 0 bases from J; junction bases left unmatched: 8. Germline assignment: CDR1 ENHRY and CDR2 SYGVKD. This CDR3 contains 16 residues. The CDR3 reads CAISERPAGSSYEQYF. The CDR3, as DNA: TGTGCCATCAGTGAAAGGCCAGCGGGGAGCTCCTACGAGCAGTACTTC.

J is TRBJ2-7 and V is TRBV6-6; D is unresolved. This CDR3 comprises 11 residues. Deletions cut 5 bases from V and 3 bases from J, with 5 bases between. The V gene's germline CDR1 is MNHNY and CDR2 SVGAGI (reference sequence). In nucleotides, the CDR3 is TGTGCCAGCAGTGCTAGCTACGAGCAGTACTTC. This gives the protein CASSASYEQYF.

This rearrangement joins TRBV28 to TRBJ2-3, with D tentatively TRBD1 (5 bases). Deletions cut 2 bases from V and 6 bases from J, with 12 bases between. This CDR3 is built from 14 residues. Germline CDR1 and CDR2: MDHEN and SYDVKM. The CDR3 coding sequence is TGTGCCAGCAGTTTAGGGGCTCGGGCGGATACGCAGTATTTT. Its protein product is CASSLGARADTQYF.

This clone has only a few counts. The rearrangement links TRBV7-2 to TRBJ1-3, with D maybe TRBD1 (5 bases). This CDR3 spans 16 amino acids. The germline V gene has CDR1 SGHTA and CDR2 FQGNSA. V was trimmed by 4 bases and J by 4 bases, leaving 17 bases between them. CDR3 DNA sequence: TGTGCCAGCAGCTGGGATACAGCCGGGGCGGGAAACACCATATATTTT. It specifies CASSWDTAGAGNTIYF. The variable domain in full, completed from reference TRBV7-2 and TRBJ1-3, reads GAGVSQSPSNKVTEKGKDVELRCDPISGHTALYWYRQSLGQGLEFLIYFQGNSAPDKSGLPSDRFSAERTGGSVSTLTIQRTQQEDSAVYLCASSWDTAGAGNTIYFGEGSWLTVV.

This chain links TRBV10-3 with TRBJ2-7; TRBD1 agrees at 9 bases. With 3 bases clipped from V and 3 bases from J, the junction kept 9 bases outside the gene matches. Germline V lookup: CDR1 ENHRY, CDR2 SYGVKD. The CDR3 loop spans 16 amino acids. The CDR3 DNA sequence: TGTGCCATCAGTGACGTCTCCGGGACAGGGCGCTACGAGCAGTACTTC. It specifies CAISDVSGTGRYEQYF.

This clone appeared many times. The rearrangement joins TRBV28 to TRBJ1-1; D is ambiguous. There are 13 residues in the CDR3. Looked up from germline, CDR1 is MDHEN and CDR2 is SYDVKM. With 3 bases removed from V and 1 base from J, the gap between germline ends came to 6 bases. The CDR3 DNA sequence: TGTGCCAGCAGTTTCCTGAAGAACACTGAAGCTTTCTTT. Amino acid sequence: CASSFLKNTEAFF.

The chain employs TRBV3-1 (or the pseudogene TRBV3-2) and TRBJ1-6; D not certain. The CDR3 loop spans 13 amino acids. The germline gives CDR1 LGHDT, CDR2 YNNKEL (reference sequence). V lost 1 base, J lost 10 bases, and 8 bases lay in between. The CDR3 DNA reads TGTGCCAGCAGCCAAGGGAAGAGGTCACCCCTCCACTTT. Its protein is CASSQGKRSPLHF.

The chain has TRBV7-9 and TRBJ1-1, with D possibly being TRBD1 (6 bases). Germline CDR1 SEHNR, CDR2 FQNEAQ (reference sequence). The CDR3 spans 12 residues. Trimming stripped 8 bases from V and 11 bases from J, with 18 bases between. CDR3 protein: CASGLDSRGAFF. CDR3 in DNA: TGTGCCAGCGGACTGGACAGTCGAGGGGCTTTCTTT. Combining the CDR3 with reference TRBV7-9 and TRBJ1-1 gives the whole variable domain DTGVSQNPRHKITKRGQNVTFRCDPISEHNRLYWYRQTLGQGPEFLTYFQNEAQLEKSRLLSDRFSAERPKGSFSTLEIQRTEQGDSAMYLCASGLDSRGAFFGQGTRLTVV.

V usage is TRBV6-6 and J usage is TRBJ1-5; the D gene is possibly TRBD1 (6 bases). There are 16 residues in the CDR3. Germline CDR1 is MNHNY and CDR2 is SVGAGI (reference sequence). The CDR3 coding sequence is TGTGCGACGGGGGGGCGGCAGGGACATAGCAATCAGCCCCAGCATTTT. This sequence encodes CATGGRQGHSNQPQHF.

The chain employs TRBV19 and TRBJ1-2; unclear D gene. CDR1 and CDR2 (germline): LNHDA, SQIVND (reference sequence). This CDR3 has 12 amino acids. V was trimmed by 6 bases and J by 2 bases, leaving 7 bases between them. The CDR3 bases are TGTGCCAGTAGAAGTCACAACTATGGCTACACCTTC. Translation gives CASRSHNYGYTF.

The rearrangement joins TRBV18 to TRBJ1-4; 7 nucleotides align to TRBD1. This CDR3 has 14 amino acids. After removal of 2 bases from V and 8 bases from J, the junction contained 5 bases not matched to a gene. The germline CDR1 and CDR2 sequences are KGHSH and LQKENI. The CDR3 loop is CASSPEGAGEKLFF. The CDR3, as DNA: TGTGCCAGCTCACCAGAGGGGGCGGGCGAAAAACTGTTTTTT.

Only one count was recorded for this clone. V gene TRBV7-9 combines with J gene TRBJ1-1, with no clear D. CDR3 length equals 17 residues. V lost 0 bases and J 1 base, leaving 15 bases between the germline ends. Germline-derived CDR1 and CDR2 are SEHNR and FQNEAQ (reference sequence). The CDR3 sequence: CASSLAPFGVSNTEAFF. Here the CDR3 DNA reads TGTGCCAGCAGCTTAGCACCGTTTGGGGTCTCGAACACTGAAGCTTTCTTT.

As to this clone: This specimen includes other DNA sequences encoding the same CDR3. The J gene is TRBJ1-5, the V gene TRBV7-9; a weak D match, TRBD1 (6 bases). Germline CDR1 SEHNR, CDR2 FQNEAQ (reference sequence). V lost 6 bases and J 6 bases, leaving 12 bases between the germline ends. The CDR3 extends over 13 amino acids. The CDR3 DNA reads as TGTGCCAGCAGTCCGACAGGAGGTCAGCCCCAGCATTTT. Encoded protein: CASSPTGGQPQHF.

The chain recombines TRBV2 with TRBJ2-7; 9 positions match TRBD1. The CDR3 is 16 residues long. Germline trimming cut 3 bases from V and 2 bases from J; bases unmatched to any gene: 8. From germline, CDR1 is SNHLY and CDR2 FYNNEI. The CDR3 spells CASSEIRGQGAYEQYF. CDR3 in DNA: TGTGCCAGCAGTGAGATCCGGGGACAGGGTGCCTACGAGCAGTACTTC.

The chain employs TRBV28 and TRBJ2-3; D perhaps matches TRBD1 (5 bases). V lost 8 bases and J lost 0, with 9 bases in between. The CDR3 runs 13 residues. Germline CDR1 is MDHEN and CDR2 is SYDVKM. In DNA, the CDR3 is TGTGCCAGCGGACACCCTAGCACAGATACGCAGTATTTT. The encoded protein is CASGHPSTDTQYF.

The V gene is TRBV7-9, the J gene TRBJ2-7; 7 bases agree with TRBD1. Per the germline V gene, CDR1 is SEHNR and CDR2 is FQNEAQ (reference sequence). This CDR3 has 13 amino acids. The V gene end was trimmed by 8 bases and the J gene end by 3 bases; junction bases not matched to a gene: 7. This CDR3 reads CASWRTGDYEQYF. The DNA for the CDR3 is TGTGCCAGCTGGAGGACAGGAGACTACGAGCAGTACTTC.

The CDR3 coding sequence is TGCGCCAGCAGTTTGACAGGGGGCTCCTTGCAGCCCCAGCATTTT. Amino acids: CASSLTGGSLQPQHF. This rearrangement joins TRBV5-1 to TRBJ1-5; 10 bases map to TRBD1. Germline V gene lookup returns CDR1 SGHRS and CDR2 YFSETQ. The CDR3 loop spans 15 amino acids. The trim removed 5 bases at V and 7 bases at J, leaving 9 bases unmatched.

The V call is TRBV2, the J call TRBJ2-7; D remains unclear. Trimming took 2 bases from V and 3 from J, leaving 8 bases between them. This CDR3 has 13 amino acids. CDR1 and CDR2 from the germline V gene are SNHLY and FYNNEI. The CDR3 spells CASSESGGYEQYF. Written as DNA, the CDR3 is TGTGCCAGCAGTGAATCTGGTGGCTACGAGCAGTACTTC.

The rearrangement uses TRBV5-1 and TRBJ2-2; TRBD2 matches 7 bases. Germline assignment: CDR1 SGHRS and CDR2 YFSETQ. The CDR3 contains 15 residues. V lost 0 bases to trimming and J lost 7 bases; unmatched junction nucleotides: 6. The CDR3 here is CASSLAAGANGELFF. CDR3 coding DNA: TGCGCCAGCAGCTTGGCGGCGGGAGCGAACGGGGAGCTGTTTTTT.

This chain's CDR3 is CASSLAGQGGYEQYF. As DNA, the CDR3 is TGTGCCAGCAGCTTGGCCGGACAGGGGGGGTACGAGCAGTACTTC. The chain has TRBV5-4 and TRBJ2-7, with 10 bases that match TRBD1. Germline V gene data show CDR1 as SGHNT and CDR2 as YYREEE (reference sequence). Trimming at V came to 0 bases and at J to 4 bases, leaving 4 bases not matched to a gene. The CDR3 extends over 15 amino acids.

V is TRBV11-2 and J is TRBJ2-5; D may be TRBD1 (6 bases). Germline V gene data show CDR1 as SGHAT and CDR2 as FQNNGV. Trimming took off 2 bases at V and 0 bases at J, with 10 bases between the two ends. This CDR3 is 15 amino acids long. CDR3 sequence: CASSLRGQNQETQYF. As DNA, the CDR3 is TGTGCCAGCAGCTTAAGGGGACAAAACCAAGAGACCCAGTACTTC.

The chain carries TRBV27 and TRBJ1-1; D uncertain. The V gene's germline CDR1 is MNHEY and CDR2 SMNVEV (reference sequence). The CDR3 is 15 amino acids. V was pared by 5 bases and J by 0 bases, with 13 bases between. The CDR3 protein is CASSIRLRLNTEAFF. The CDR3 DNA is TGTGCCAGCAGTATACGGCTGAGATTGAACACTGAAGCTTTCTTT.

This clone was detected once. The DNA of the CDR3 is TGCGCCAGCAGCCAAGATAGCAGCGGGAAGGTCGGGAACATTCAGTACTTC. Translating it yields CASSQDSSGKVGNIQYF. The rearrangement joins TRBV4-1 to TRBJ2-4, with 7 bases matching TRBD2. V lost 0 bases, J lost 7 bases, and 12 bases stayed unmatched. This CDR3 is built from 17 residues. From germline, CDR1 is MGHRA and CDR2 YSYEKL.